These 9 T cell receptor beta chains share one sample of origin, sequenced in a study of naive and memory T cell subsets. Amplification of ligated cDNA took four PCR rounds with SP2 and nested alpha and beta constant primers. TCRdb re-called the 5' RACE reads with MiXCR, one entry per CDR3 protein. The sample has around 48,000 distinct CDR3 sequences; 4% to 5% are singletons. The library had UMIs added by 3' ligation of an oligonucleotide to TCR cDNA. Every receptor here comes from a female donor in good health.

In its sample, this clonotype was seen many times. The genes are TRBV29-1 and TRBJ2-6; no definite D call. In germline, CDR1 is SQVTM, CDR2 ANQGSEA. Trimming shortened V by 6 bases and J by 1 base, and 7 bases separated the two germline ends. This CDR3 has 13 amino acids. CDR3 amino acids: CSVKASGANVLTF. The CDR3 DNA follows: TGCAGCGTCAAGGCTTCTGGGGCCAACGTCCTGACTTTC. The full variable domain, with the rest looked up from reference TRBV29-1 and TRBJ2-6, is SAVISQKPSRDICQRGTSLTIQCQVDSQVTMMFWYRQQPGQSLTLIATANQGSEATYESGFVIDKFPISRPNLTFSTLTVSNMSPEDSSIYLCSVKASGANVLTFGAGSRLTVL.

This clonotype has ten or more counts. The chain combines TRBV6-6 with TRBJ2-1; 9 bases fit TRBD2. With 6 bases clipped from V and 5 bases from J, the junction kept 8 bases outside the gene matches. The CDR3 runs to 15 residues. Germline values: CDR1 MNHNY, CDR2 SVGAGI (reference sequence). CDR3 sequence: CASRGASGTHNEQFF. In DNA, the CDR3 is TGTGCCAGCAGGGGGGCTAGCGGGACCCACAATGAGCAGTTCTTC.

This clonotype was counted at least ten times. This CDR3 reads CASSLNLAGIRSKDEQFF. DNA of the CDR3: TGCGCCAGCAGCTTGAATCTAGCGGGAATACGGTCTAAGGATGAGCAGTTCTTC. The rearrangement uses TRBV5-1 and TRBJ2-1; 9 nucleotides agree with TRBD2. The V gene's germline CDR1 is SGHRS and CDR2 YFSETQ. J lost 8 bases, V lost 1 base, and 16 bases had no gene match. The CDR3 is 18 amino acids. Together with reference TRBV5-1 and TRBJ2-1, the CDR3 gives the full variable domain: KAGVTQTPRYLIKTRGQQVTLSCSPISGHRSVSWYQQTPGQGLQFLFEYFSETQRNKGNFPGRFSGRQFSNSRSEMNVSTLELGDSALYLCASSLNLAGIRSKDEQFFGPGTRLTVL.

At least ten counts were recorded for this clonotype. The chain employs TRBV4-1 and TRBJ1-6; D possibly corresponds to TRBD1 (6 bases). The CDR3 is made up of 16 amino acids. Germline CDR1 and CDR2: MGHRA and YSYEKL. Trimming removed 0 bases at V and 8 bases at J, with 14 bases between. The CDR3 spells CASSQDGGLGDSPLHF. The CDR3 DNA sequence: TGCGCCAGCAGCCAAGACGGGGGGCTCGGGGATTCACCCCTCCACTTT.

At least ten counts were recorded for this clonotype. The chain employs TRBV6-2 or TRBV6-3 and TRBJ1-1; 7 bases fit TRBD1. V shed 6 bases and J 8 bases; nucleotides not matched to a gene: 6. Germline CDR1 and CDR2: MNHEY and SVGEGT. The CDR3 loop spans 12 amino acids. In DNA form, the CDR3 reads TGTGCCAGCAGCCCAAGGACAGGAGAAGCTTTCTTT. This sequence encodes CASSPRTGEAFF.

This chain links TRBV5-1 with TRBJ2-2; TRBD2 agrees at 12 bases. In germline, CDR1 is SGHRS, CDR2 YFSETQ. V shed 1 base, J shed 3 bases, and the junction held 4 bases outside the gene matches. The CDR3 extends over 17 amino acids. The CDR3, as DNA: TGCGCCAGCAGCTTGAGACTAGCGGGAGTGGACACCGGGGAGCTGTTTTTT. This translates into CASSLRLAGVDTGELFF.

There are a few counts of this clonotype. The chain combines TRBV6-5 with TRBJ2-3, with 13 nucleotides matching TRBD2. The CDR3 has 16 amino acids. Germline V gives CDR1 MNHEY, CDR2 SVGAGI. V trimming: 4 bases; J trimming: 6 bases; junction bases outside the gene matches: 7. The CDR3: CASSLTSGRSWDTQYF. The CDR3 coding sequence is TGTGCCAGCAGTTTGACTAGCGGGAGGTCGTGGGATACGCAGTATTTT.

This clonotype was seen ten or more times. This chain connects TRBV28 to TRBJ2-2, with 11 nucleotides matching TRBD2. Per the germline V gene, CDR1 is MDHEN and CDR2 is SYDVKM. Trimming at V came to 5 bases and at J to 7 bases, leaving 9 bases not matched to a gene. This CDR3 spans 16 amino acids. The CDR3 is CASSTPLAGAVGELFF. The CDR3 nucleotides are TGTGCCAGCAGTACACCACTAGCGGGAGCGGTCGGGGAGCTGTTTTTT.

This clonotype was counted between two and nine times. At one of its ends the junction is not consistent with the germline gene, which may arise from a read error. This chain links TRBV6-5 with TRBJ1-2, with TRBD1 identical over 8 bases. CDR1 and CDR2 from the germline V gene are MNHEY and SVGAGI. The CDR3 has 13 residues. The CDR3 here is CASTPDRGNGDTF. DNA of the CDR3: TGTGCCAGCACCCCCGACAGGGGTAATGGCGACACCTTC.